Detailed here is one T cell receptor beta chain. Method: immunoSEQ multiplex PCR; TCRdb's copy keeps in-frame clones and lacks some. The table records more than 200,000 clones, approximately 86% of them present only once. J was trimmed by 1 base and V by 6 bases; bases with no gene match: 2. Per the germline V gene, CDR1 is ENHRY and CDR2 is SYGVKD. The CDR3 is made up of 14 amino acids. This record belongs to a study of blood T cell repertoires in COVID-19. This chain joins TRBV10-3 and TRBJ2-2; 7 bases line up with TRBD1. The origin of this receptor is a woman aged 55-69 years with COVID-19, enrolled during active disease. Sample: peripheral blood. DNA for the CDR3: TGTGCCATCAGCCGACAGGGGAACACCGGGGAGCTGTTTTTT. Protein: CAISRQGNTGELFF.